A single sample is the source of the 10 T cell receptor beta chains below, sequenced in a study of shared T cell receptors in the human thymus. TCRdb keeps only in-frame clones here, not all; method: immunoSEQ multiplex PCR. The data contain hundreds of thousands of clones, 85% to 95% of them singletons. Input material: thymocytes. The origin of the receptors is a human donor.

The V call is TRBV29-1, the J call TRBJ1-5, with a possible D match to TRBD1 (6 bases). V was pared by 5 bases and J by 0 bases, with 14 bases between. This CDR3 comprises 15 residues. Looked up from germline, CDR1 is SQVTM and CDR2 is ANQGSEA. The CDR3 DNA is TGCAGCGTTACGCTACAGGGTCTTAGCAATCAGCCCCAGCATTTT. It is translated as CSVTLQGLSNQPQHF.

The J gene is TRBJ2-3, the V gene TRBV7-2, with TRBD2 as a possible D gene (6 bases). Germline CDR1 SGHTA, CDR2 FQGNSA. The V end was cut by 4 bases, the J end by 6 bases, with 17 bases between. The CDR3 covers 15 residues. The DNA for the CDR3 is TGTGCCAGCAGCTCCCCCGGAGGGAGAAGCGATACGCAGTATTTT. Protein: CASSSPGGRSDTQYF.

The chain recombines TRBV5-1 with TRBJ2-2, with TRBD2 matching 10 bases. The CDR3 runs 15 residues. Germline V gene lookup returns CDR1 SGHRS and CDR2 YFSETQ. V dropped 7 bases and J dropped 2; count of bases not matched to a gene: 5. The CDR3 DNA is TGCGCCAGCCCTAGCGGGAGTAACAACACCGGGGAGCTGTTTTTT. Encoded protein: CASPSGSNNTGELFF.

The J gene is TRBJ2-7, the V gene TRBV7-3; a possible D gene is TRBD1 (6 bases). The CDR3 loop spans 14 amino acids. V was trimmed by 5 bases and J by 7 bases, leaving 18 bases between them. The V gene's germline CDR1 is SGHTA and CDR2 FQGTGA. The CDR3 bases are TGTGCCAGCAGCCAACAGGGCCCCCCGCGTGAGCAGTACTTC. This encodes CASSQQGPPREQYF. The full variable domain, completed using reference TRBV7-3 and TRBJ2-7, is GAGVSQTPSNKVTEKGKYVELRCDPISGHTALYWYRQSLGQGPEFLIYFQGTGAADDSGLPNDRFFAVRPEGSVSTLKIQRTERGDSAVYLCASSQQGPPREQYFGPGTRLTVT.

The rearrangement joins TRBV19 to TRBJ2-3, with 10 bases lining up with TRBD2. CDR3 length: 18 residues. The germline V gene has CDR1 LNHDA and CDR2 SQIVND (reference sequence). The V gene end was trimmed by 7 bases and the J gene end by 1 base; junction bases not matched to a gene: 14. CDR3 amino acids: CASKSGAGGPPRTDTQYF. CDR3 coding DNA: TGTGCCAGTAAAAGTGGAGCGGGAGGGCCCCCTCGCACAGATACGCAGTATTTT.

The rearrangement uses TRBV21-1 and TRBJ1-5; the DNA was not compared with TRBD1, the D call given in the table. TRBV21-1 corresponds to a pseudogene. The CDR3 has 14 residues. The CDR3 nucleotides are TGTGCCAGCGACCAAGACAGGAACAATCAGCCCCAGCATTTT. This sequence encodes CASDQDRNNQPQHF.

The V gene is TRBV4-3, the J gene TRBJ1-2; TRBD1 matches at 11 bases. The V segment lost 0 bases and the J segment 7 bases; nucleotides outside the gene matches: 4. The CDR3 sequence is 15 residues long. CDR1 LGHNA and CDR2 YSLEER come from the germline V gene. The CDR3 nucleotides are TGCGCCAGCAGCCAAGATCAAGGACAGGGGGCTGGCTACACCTTC. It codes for CASSQDQGQGAGYTF.

The CDR3 spells CASSPWTGTNTEAFF. CDR3 nucleotide sequence: TGTGCCAGCAGCCCCTGGACAGGAACAAACACTGAAGCTTTCTTT. The chain joins TRBV5-4 to TRBJ1-1, with 7 bases identical to TRBD1. The germline V gene has CDR1 SGHNT and CDR2 YYREEE (reference sequence). V was pared by 4 bases and J by 2 bases, with 8 bases of the junction left unmatched. The CDR3 is 15 residues long.

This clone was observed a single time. The CDR3 is CAISESEWPSDNEQFF. The CDR3 region has the DNA TGTGCCATCAGTGAGTCAGAGTGGCCATCGGACAATGAGCAGTTCTTC. The chain joins TRBV10-3 to TRBJ2-1; no clear D. Trimming stripped 0 bases from V and 5 bases from J, with 14 bases between. This CDR3 is built from 16 residues. CDR1 and CDR2 (germline): ENHRY, SYGVKD.

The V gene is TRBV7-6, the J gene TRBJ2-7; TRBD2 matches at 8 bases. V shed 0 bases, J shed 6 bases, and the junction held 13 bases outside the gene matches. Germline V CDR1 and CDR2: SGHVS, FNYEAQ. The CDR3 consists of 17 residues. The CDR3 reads CASSLASSQREKGEQYF. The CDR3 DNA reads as TGTGCCAGCAGCTTAGCGTCCTCTCAGCGGGAGAAGGGCGAGCAGTACTTC.